Below are 12 T cell receptor beta chains sequenced from a single sample in a study of blood T cell repertoires in COVID-19. Sequencing used immunoSEQ multiplex PCR; TCRdb keeps in-frame clones, though not all of them. The data show a few hundred thousand clones, with around 90% seen just once and approximately 3% held by the top ten. The sequencing sample was made of peripheral blood. The receptors derive from a woman in her 30s with COVID-19, enrolled during active disease.

The rearrangement uses TRBV9 and TRBJ2-3, with a weak D call TRBD2 (5 bases). V was clipped by 4 bases and J by 0 bases, with 12 bases between them. The CDR3 is 15 residues long. CDR1 SGDLS and CDR2 YYNGEE come from the germline V gene. Here the CDR3 DNA reads TGTGCCAGCAGCTTCTCCCCGGGGAGCACAGATACGCAGTATTTT. Translation gives CASSFSPGSTDTQYF.

The genes are TRBV11-2 and TRBJ2-7; 8 nucleotides line up with TRBD1. CDR1 and CDR2 (germline): SGHAT, FQNNGV. The CDR3 runs 15 residues. V shed 1 base and J 3 bases; nucleotides not matched to a gene: 5. In DNA form, the CDR3 reads TGTGCCAGCAGCTTAGGGGACAGGAGGGGCTACGAGCAGTACGTC. Protein sequence: CASSLGDRRGYEQYV.

The chain combines TRBV6-5 with TRBJ2-7; TRBD2 aligns across 11 bases. V shed 4 bases and J 3 bases; nucleotides not matched to a gene: 5. The germline V gene encodes CDR1 MNHEY and CDR2 SVGAGI. The CDR3 consists of 15 residues. As DNA, the CDR3 is TGTGCCAGCAGTTCCGCCCTAGCGGGGGGCTACGAGCAGTACTTC. As protein: CASSSALAGGYEQYF.

The V and J genes are TRBV4-1 and TRBJ1-2, with D unresolved. The CDR3 is 16 residues long. V was pared by 0 bases and J by 2 bases, with 13 bases between. CDR1 MGHRA and CDR2 YSYEKL come from the germline V gene. CDR3 sequence (DNA): TGCGCCAGCAGCCAAGATGAGGTGGGTACCAACTATGGCTACACCTTC. It translates to CASSQDEVGTNYGYTF.

The sample holds one count of this clone. The V and J genes are TRBV27 and TRBJ1-1; D might be TRBD1 (5 bases). Per the germline V gene, CDR1 is MNHEY and CDR2 is SMNVEV (reference sequence). The V end was cut by 5 bases, the J end by 4 bases, with 17 bases between. CDR3 length equals 15 residues. CDR3 sequence: CASSRGAHGSTEAFF. CDR3 DNA sequence: TGTGCCAGCAGTAGAGGGGCCCACGGGAGCACTGAAGCTTTCTTT.

J is TRBJ2-5 and V is TRBV28; TRBD1 matches at 8 bases. This CDR3 region has 13 residues. Trimming at V came to 6 bases and at J to 5 bases, leaving 5 bases not matched to a gene. Germline values: CDR1 MDHEN, CDR2 SYDVKM. Here the CDR3 DNA reads TGTGCCAGCAGCACCACAGGGGGTGAGACCCAGTACTTC. This translates into CASSTTGGETQYF.

The chain couples TRBV6-6 to TRBJ1-1; D not resolved. Germline V gene sequence: CDR1 MNHNY, CDR2 SVGAGI (reference sequence). Trimming removed 8 bases from V and 1 base from J, with 14 bases in between. The length of the CDR3 is 14 residues. Written as DNA, the CDR3 is TGTGCCAGCGGAAAGCCAAGCGGGAACACTGAAGCTTTCTTT. It encodes CASGKPSGNTEAFF.

This chain uses TRBV7-2 with TRBJ1-1, with D unresolved. The CDR3 is 14 amino acids. Germline V gene data show CDR1 as SGHTA and CDR2 as FQGNSA. V lost 7 bases to trimming and J lost 0 bases, with 12 bases between them. CDR3 DNA sequence: TGTGCCAGCACCCCGTTCGAGTTGAACACTGAAGCTTTCTTT. Protein product: CASTPFELNTEAFF.

The gene calls are TRBV4-3 and TRBJ1-2, with a weak D call TRBD1 (5 bases). The CDR3 is 16 residues long. The germline V and J ends were trimmed by 6 bases and 7 bases, with 24 bases remaining between them. The germline gives CDR1 LGHNA, CDR2 YSLEER. The CDR3 sequence: CASRLTGAAGDRGYTF. The CDR3 DNA reads as TGCGCCAGCAGACTAACTGGGGCGGCCGGTGACCGTGGCTACACCTTC.

This clone was detected a few times. This sequence joins TRBV5-4 and TRBJ2-2, with a weak D call TRBD1 (5 bases). Trimming removed 4 bases from V and 8 bases from J, with 18 bases in between. CDR1 and CDR2 (germline): SGHNT, YYREEE (reference sequence). The CDR3 loop spans 15 amino acids. The CDR3 protein is CASSGRASTVGELFF. The CDR3 coding sequence is TGTGCCAGCAGCGGCCGGGCTTCGACAGTGGGGGAGCTGTTTTTT. Complete variable domain (other parts from reference TRBV5-4 and TRBJ2-2): ETGVTQSPTHLIKTRGQQVTLRCSSQSGHNTVSWYQQALGQGPQFIFQYYREEENGRGNFPPRFSGLQFPNYSSELNVNALELDDSALYLCASSGRASTVGELFFGEGSRLTVL.

This clone was recorded once. The chain couples TRBV24-1 to TRBJ2-1; possibly TRBD1 for D (6 bases). The CDR3 consists of 16 residues. Germline-derived CDR1 and CDR2 are KGHDR and SFDVKD. Trimming took off 4 bases at V and 1 base at J, with 13 bases between the two ends. In nucleotides, the CDR3 is TGTGCCACCAGTGACCCCGGGACACCTTCCTACAATGAGCAGTTCTTC. This gives the protein CATSDPGTPSYNEQFF.

The CDR3 sequence is CASSASGNGNTIYF. CDR3 coding DNA: TGTGCCAGCAGCGCCTCGGGGAATGGAAACACCATATATTTT. V gene TRBV7-2 combines with J gene TRBJ1-3; D unclear. Germline V gene data show CDR1 as SGHTA and CDR2 as FQGNSA. V was cut by 5 bases and J by 3 bases, with 11 bases left in between. The CDR3 loop spans 14 amino acids.